The 22 T cell receptor beta chains given below trace back to one sample, sequenced in a study of cytomegalovirus exposure and HLA in healthy donors. The PCR made use of 60 Vbeta and 13 Jbeta primers. Method: immunoSEQ multiplex PCR; TCRdb's copy keeps in-frame clones and lacks some. Found here are 180,000 or so clones, 70% to 80% of them singletons; the top ten hold approximately 0.76%. Specimen: PBMCs. Receptors originate from a female donor in good health and CMV-seronegative.

This clone has just one count. This chain connects TRBV18 to TRBJ2-7; no clear D. The CDR3 has 13 amino acids. The V gene's germline CDR1 is KGHSH and CDR2 LQKENI. V was clipped by 6 bases and J by 6 bases, with 15 bases between them. The CDR3 DNA reads as TGTGCCAGCTCTCTCACTACGGGTGGCGAGCAGTACTTC. It codes for CASSLTTGGEQYF.

The chain joins TRBV2 to TRBJ2-3; 14 bases line up with TRBD2. The junction had 18 bases not matched to a gene; V was cut back by 7 bases and J by 3 bases. Germline V lookup: CDR1 SNHLY, CDR2 FYNNEI. The CDR3 contains 20 residues. The CDR3 loop reads CASNGRGGLAGVRRTDTQYF. The CDR3 DNA reads TGTGCCAGCAATGGGCGGGGGGGACTAGCGGGGGTGCGTAGGACAGATACGCAGTATTTT.

The chain carries TRBV28 and TRBJ1-4, with 10 bases that match TRBD1. This CDR3 comprises 15 residues. CDR1 MDHEN and CDR2 SYDVKM come from the germline V gene. V shed 4 bases, J shed 7 bases, and the junction held 6 bases outside the gene matches. DNA of the CDR3: TGTGCCAGCAGTTCGGGGACAGGGGTTACTGAAAAACTGTTTTTT. This encodes CASSSGTGVTEKLFF.

V and J are TRBV29-1 and TRBJ1-1; D may be TRBD1 (6 bases). Germline CDR1 reads SQVTM; CDR2 reads ANQGSEA. V lost 4 bases and J 4 bases, leaving 10 bases between the germline ends. This CDR3 comprises 12 residues. The CDR3: CSVVQGSTEAFF. CDR3 bases: TGCAGCGTTGTCCAGGGGTCCACTGAAGCTTTCTTT. The variable domain in full, with the rest retrieved from reference TRBV29-1 and TRBJ1-1, is SAVISQKPSRDICQRGTSLTIQCQVDSQVTMMFWYRQQPGQSLTLIATANQGSEATYESGFVIDKFPISRPNLTFSTLTVSNMSPEDSSIYLCSVVQGSTEAFFGQGTRLTVV.

The rearrangement links TRBV6-5 to TRBJ2-7; 11 bases are a match to TRBD1. Germline CDR1 MNHEY, CDR2 SVGAGI. This CDR3 contains 15 residues. Unmatched junction bases numbered 7, after V lost 6 bases and J lost 3 bases. The CDR3 loop is CASSRPGTGGYEQYF. DNA of the CDR3: TGTGCCAGCAGCCGACCCGGGACAGGGGGCTACGAGCAGTACTTC.

The V call is TRBV7-9, the J call TRBJ1-1, with 11 bases fitting TRBD1. With V trimmed by 6 bases and J by 5 bases, 5 bases remained unmatched. Looked up from germline, CDR1 is SEHNR and CDR2 is FQNEAQ (reference sequence). CDR3 length equals 14 residues. The CDR3 reads CASRDRGQGTEAFF. The CDR3 nucleotides are TGTGCCAGCAGGGACAGGGGGCAGGGAACTGAAGCTTTCTTT. The full variable domain, in which reference TRBV7-9 and TRBJ1-1 provide the parts outside the CDR3, is DTGVSQNPRHKITKRGQNVTFRCDPISEHNRLYWYRQTLGQGPEFLTYFQNEAQLEKSRLLSDRFSAERPKGSFSTLEIQRTEQGDSAMYLCASRDRGQGTEAFFGQGTRLTVV.

The rearrangement joins TRBV9 to TRBJ2-7; D not resolved. Trimming pared 0 bases from V and 2 bases from J, leaving 15 bases between. This CDR3 spans 16 amino acids. Germline assignment: CDR1 SGDLS and CDR2 YYNGEE. The CDR3 coding sequence is TGTGCCAGCAGCGTAGCTCCTGACACGAGAACCTACGAGCAGTACTTC. The encoded protein is CASSVAPDTRTYEQYF.

This chain uses TRBV28 with TRBJ2-7, with D uncertain. V was trimmed by 6 bases and J by 4 bases, leaving 25 bases between them. Germline CDR1 is MDHEN and CDR2 is SYDVKM. The CDR3 spans 17 residues. CDR3 sequence: CASSPYRLARKDYEQYF. DNA for the CDR3: TGTGCCAGCAGCCCCTATCGTCTGGCTAGAAAGGATTACGAGCAGTACTTC.

The chain employs TRBV11-2 and TRBJ1-1; D gene ambiguous. Trimming left V 2 bases short and J 0 bases short, with 7 bases between. Germline loops: CDR1 SGHAT, CDR2 FQNNGV. The CDR3 is 14 residues long. In DNA, the CDR3 is TGTGCCAGCAGCTTAACCGGGGTGAACACTGAAGCTTTCTTT. Translation: CASSLTGVNTEAFF.

V and J are TRBV9 and TRBJ1-6; TRBD1 is a possible D gene (6 bases). This CDR3 is built from 14 residues. The V gene's germline CDR1 is SGDLS and CDR2 YYNGEE. Trimming took 4 bases from V and 9 from J, leaving 14 bases between them. CDR3 region: CASSPGGAGSPLHF. The CDR3 coding sequence is TGTGCCAGCAGCCCGGGGGGGGCGGGTTCACCCCTCCACTTT. The full variable domain, completed using reference TRBV9 and TRBJ1-6, is DSGVTQTPKHLITATGQRVTLRCSPRSGDLSVYWYQQSLDQGLQFLIQYYNGEERAKGNILERFSAQQFPDLHSELNLSSLELGDSALYFCASSPGGAGSPLHFGNGTRLTVT.

The chain has TRBV9 and TRBJ2-2; 14 bases agree with TRBD2. Germline V gene sequence: CDR1 SGDLS, CDR2 YYNGEE. This CDR3 has 20 residues. Unmatched junction bases numbered 16, after V lost 5 bases and J lost 4 bases. The CDR3 nucleotides are TGTGCCAGCAGTCGCACTGGGACTAGCGGGAGTCTATTGCGCACCGGGGAGCTGTTTTTT. Translated, it gives CASSRTGTSGSLLRTGELFF.

The rearrangement joins TRBV4-3 to TRBJ1-2, with TRBD1 matching over 7 bases. With 3 bases clipped from V and 4 bases from J, the junction kept 8 bases outside the gene matches. This CDR3 comprises 15 residues. In germline, CDR1 is LGHNA, CDR2 YSLEER. CDR3 region: CASSQSLTGTYGYTF. DNA for the CDR3: TGCGCCAGCAGCCAGAGCTTGACAGGGACCTATGGCTACACCTTC.

The chain links TRBV15 to TRBJ2-5, with D maybe TRBD2 (6 bases). The length of the CDR3 is 15 residues. V was trimmed by 0 bases and J by 4 bases, leaving 12 bases between them. Germline V gene sequence: CDR1 LNHNV, CDR2 YYDKDF (reference sequence). CDR3 coding DNA: TGTGCCACCAGCAGAGATTTTTCCGGGGGAGAGACCCAGTACTTC. It yields the protein CATSRDFSGGETQYF.

The chain joins TRBV7-3 to TRBJ2-3; TRBD2 aligns across 8 bases. The germline CDR1 and CDR2 sequences are SGHTA and FQGTGA. The CDR3 totals 16 residues. J gave up 2 bases and V 5 bases, and 9 bases lay outside the gene matches. CDR3 in amino acids: CASSPLTGGDTDTQYF. CDR3 sequence (DNA): TGTGCCAGCAGCCCCCTTACGGGGGGGGACACAGATACGCAGTATTTT.

The J gene is TRBJ1-5, the V gene TRBV7-2, with D unclear. With 6 bases removed from V and 0 bases from J, the gap between germline ends came to 12 bases. CDR1 and CDR2 (germline): SGHTA, FQGNSA. CDR3 length: 15 amino acids. CDR3 bases: TGTGCCAGCAGTCTCGTTGAGTCTAGCAATCAGCCCCAGCATTTT. It is translated as CASSLVESSNQPQHF.

This chain uses TRBV7-9 with TRBJ1-6, with unresolved D. From germline, CDR1 is SEHNR and CDR2 FQNEAQ (reference sequence). The V gene lost 4 bases and the J gene lost 9 bases, with 4 bases spanning the gap. This CDR3 is built from 11 residues. CDR3 region: CASSSSSPLHF. CDR3 coding DNA: TGTGCCAGCAGCTCGAGTTCACCCCTCCACTTT.

CDR3 bases: TGTGCCAGCAGCGGACAGGGCTCAGATACGCAGTATTTT. Its translation is CASSGQGSDTQYF. The V and J genes are TRBV5-4 and TRBJ2-3; 8 positions match TRBD1. The germline V gene encodes CDR1 SGHNT and CDR2 YYREEE (reference sequence). Trimming took 4 bases from V and 4 from J; bases not matched to a gene: 2. The CDR3 is made up of 13 amino acids.

This chain links TRBV28 with TRBJ2-7; TRBD2 agrees at 11 bases. Trimming at V came to 6 bases and at J to 5 bases, leaving 12 bases not matched to a gene. This CDR3 is built from 16 residues. Germline V CDR1 and CDR2: MDHEN, SYDVKM. The CDR3 sequence: CASSSILSGRVDEQYF. CDR3 sequence (DNA): TGTGCCAGCAGCTCGATCCTTAGCGGGAGGGTCGACGAGCAGTACTTC.

This clone was observed a handful of times. The CDR3 reads CASSQLSGSTADTQYF. CDR3 coding DNA: TGTGCCAGCAGCCAACTGAGCGGGAGTACGGCAGATACGCAGTATTTT. The chain has TRBV4-2 and TRBJ2-3; 8 positions match TRBD2. The CDR3 totals 16 residues. CDR1 is LGHNA, CDR2 YNFKEQ, per germline. Trimming at V came to 2 bases and at J to 4 bases, leaving 8 bases not matched to a gene.

This clone was detected once. The gene calls are TRBV5-1 and TRBJ1-1; a possible D gene is TRBD1 (5 bases). V lost 4 bases and J 10 bases, leaving 11 bases between the germline ends. The CDR3 contains 11 residues. Germline V CDR1 and CDR2: SGHRS, YFSETQ. CDR3: CASSGAQAAFF. For the CDR3, the DNA is TGCGCCAGCAGCGGGGCTCAGGCAGCTTTCTTT.

CDR3 region: CASSMYMNTEAFF. As DNA, the CDR3 is TGTGCCAGTAGTATGTACATGAACACTGAAGCTTTCTTT. The gene calls are TRBV19 and TRBJ1-1, with D hard to call. The germline V gene encodes CDR1 LNHDA and CDR2 SQIVND (reference sequence). The CDR3 extends over 13 amino acids. Trimming cost V 3 bases and J 0 bases, with 5 bases left between them.

This chain connects TRBV6-5 to TRBJ1-5; D unresolved. This CDR3 is 13 amino acids long. Germline V gives CDR1 MNHEY, CDR2 SVGAGI. Between the trimmed V and J ends, which lost 6 bases and 2 bases, there was a span of 8 bases. The CDR3 protein is CASSRGGNQPQHF. As DNA, the CDR3 is TGTGCCAGCAGCCGGGGTGGCAATCAGCCCCAGCATTTT.